The rows below give T cell receptor beta chains drawn from one sample of a study of Ad26.COV2.S vaccination and SARS-CoV-2 variants. The method was immunoSEQ multiplex PCR; TCRdb's version includes in-frame clones alone and lacks a portion of them. In the table there are about 480,000 clones, around nine tenths of which are singletons. Sequencing used peripheral blood, obtained in a trial of Ad26.COV2.S vaccine versus placebo. The receptors were sampled from a person aged 18-65 years who received the Ad26.COV2.S COVID-19 vaccine or a placebo. The conserved cysteine and the conserved F or W are not part of the CDR3 here. Each record gives: J gene, V gene, CDR3 protein.

>TRBJ1-5|TRBV5-6
ASSLGGAGNQPQH
>TRBJ1-5|TRBV29-1
SVAGGDQPQH
>TRBJ2-5|TRBV6-5
ASSPGTLGETQY
>TRBJ2-1|TRBV7-2
ASSPPRIGDNEQF
>TRBJ1-2|TRBV24-1
ATSDRDIGYT
>TRBJ2-1|TRBV28
ASSLEGSSYNEQF
>TRBJ2-3|TRBV24-1
ATSDINTQY
>TRBJ2-7|TRBV4-2
ASSQNAYEQY
>TRBJ2-7|TRBV4-3
ASSQYSPGPTYEQY
>TRBJ2-7|TRBV18
ASSSTGGNEQY
>TRBJ2-2|TRBV12-3/TRBV12-4
ASSLGRGGELF
>TRBJ1-1|TRBV28
ASRPRGVKTEAF
>TRBJ1-6|TRBV11-2
ASTPYRDSPLH
>TRBJ1-2|TRBV4-2
ASSPTGQSNYGYT
>TRBJ2-2|TRBV19
ASSIRGGVVNTGELF
>TRBJ1-2|TRBV30
AWSVNRGGANYGYT
>TRBJ2-5|TRBV14
ASSQVVGARTQY
>TRBJ2-2|TRBV7-6
ASSLAGLAGVGAGELF
>TRBJ2-5|TRBV5-4
ASSLDGVAGQETQY
>TRBJ2-1|TRBV11-1
ASSQNFGDEQF
>TRBJ2-7|TRBV28
ASSFTTTEQY
>TRBJ1-5|TRBV28
ASSFWGGQDSNQPQH
>TRBJ1-1|TRBV6-5
ASSPRTGDTEAF
>TRBJ1-1|TRBV28
ASRPTGGATEAF
>TRBJ1-2|TRBV5-6
ASSSRTLGQYT
>TRBJ2-2|TRBV9
ASSLSTGATTGELF
>TRBJ2-1|TRBV7-9
ASSARGASSYNEQF
>TRBJ1-1|TRBV7-2
ASSRGGQGYSEAF
>TRBJ2-1|TRBV4-2
ASSLIVSSYNEQF
>TRBJ1-1|TRBV19
ATLLAGAWRSSEAF
>TRBJ2-2|TRBV29-1
SVEQPGGGSTGELF
>TRBJ1-6|TRBV4-2
ASSPSRTLDSPLH
>TRBJ2-7|TRBV27
ASSSEKLAGIVGEQY
>TRBJ2-3|TRBV7-8
ASSPTRAGNPDTQY
>TRBJ1-1|TRBV28
ASSVTEAF
>TRBJ2-2|TRBV2
ASRGTLSGELF
>TRBJ1-3|TRBV19
ASSPGGTSGNTIY
>TRBJ2-7|TRBV10-3
AITPVLPYEQY
>TRBJ1-2|TRBV5-4
ASSSRPGARYGYT
>TRBJ1-1|TRBV9
ASSVGGSTEAF
>TRBJ1-2|TRBV27
ASTTLTGEGGYT
>TRBJ1-2|TRBV4-2
ASSQAGAVGGYT
>TRBJ1-1|TRBV6-5
ASMTQGGRLEAF
>TRBJ2-1|TRBV4-1
ASSQDSGSYNEQF
>TRBJ2-5|TRBV9
ASSEGLREETQY